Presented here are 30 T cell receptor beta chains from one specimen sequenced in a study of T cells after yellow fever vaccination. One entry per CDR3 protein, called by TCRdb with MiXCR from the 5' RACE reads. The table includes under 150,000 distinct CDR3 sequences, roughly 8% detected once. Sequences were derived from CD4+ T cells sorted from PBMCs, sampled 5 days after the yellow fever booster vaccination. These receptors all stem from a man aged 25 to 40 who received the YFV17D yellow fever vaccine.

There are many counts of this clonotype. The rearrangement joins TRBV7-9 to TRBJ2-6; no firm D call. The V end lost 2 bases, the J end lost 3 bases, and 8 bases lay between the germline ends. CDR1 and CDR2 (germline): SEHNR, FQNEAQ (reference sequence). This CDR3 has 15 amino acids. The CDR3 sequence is CASSLHSYGANVLTF. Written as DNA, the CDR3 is TGTGCCAGCAGCTTACACAGCTATGGGGCCAACGTCCTGACTTTC. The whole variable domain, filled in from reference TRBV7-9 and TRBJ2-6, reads DTGVSQNPRHKITKRGQNVTFRCDPISEHNRLYWYRQTLGQGPEFLTYFQNEAQLEKSRLLSDRFSAERPKGSFSTLEIQRTEQGDSAMYLCASSLHSYGANVLTFGAGSRLTVL.

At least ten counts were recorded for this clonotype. Here the CDR3 reads CASSSIQGINYGYTF. The CDR3 DNA reads as TGTGCCAGCAGCTCCATACAGGGGATTAACTATGGCTACACCTTC. The chain uses TRBV5-5 and TRBJ1-2; TRBD1 matches 7 bases. The V gene's germline CDR1 is SGHKS and CDR2 YYEKEE (reference sequence). Trimming removed 3 bases from V and 1 base from J; junction bases left unmatched: 6. The CDR3 runs to 15 residues. The full variable domain, in which reference TRBV5-5 and TRBJ1-2 provide the parts outside the CDR3, is DAGVTQSPTHLIKTRGQQVTLRCSPISGHKSVSWYQQVLGQGPQFIFQYYEKEERGRGNFPDRFSARQFPNYSSELNVNALLLGDSALYLCASSSIQGINYGYTFGSGTRLTVV.

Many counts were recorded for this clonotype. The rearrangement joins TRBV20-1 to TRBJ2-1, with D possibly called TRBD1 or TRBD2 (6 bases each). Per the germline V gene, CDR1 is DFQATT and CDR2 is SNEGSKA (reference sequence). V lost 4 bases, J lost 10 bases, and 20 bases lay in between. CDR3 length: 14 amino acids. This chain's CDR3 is CSAIDDRLGGEQFF. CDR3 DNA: TGCAGTGCTATAGACGACAGGCTTGGAGGGGAGCAGTTCTTC.

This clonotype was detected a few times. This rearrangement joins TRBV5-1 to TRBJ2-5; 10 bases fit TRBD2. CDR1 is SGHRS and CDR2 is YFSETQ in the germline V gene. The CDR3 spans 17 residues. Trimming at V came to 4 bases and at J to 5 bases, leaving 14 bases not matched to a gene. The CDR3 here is CASSRQAGGPSRETQYF. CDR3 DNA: TGCGCCAGCAGCAGACAAGCGGGAGGGCCGTCTAGGGAGACCCAGTACTTC. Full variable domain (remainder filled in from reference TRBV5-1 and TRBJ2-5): KAGVTQTPRYLIKTRGQQVTLSCSPISGHRSVSWYQQTPGQGLQFLFEYFSETQRNKGNFPGRFSGRQFSNSRSEMNVSTLELGDSALYLCASSRQAGGPSRETQYFGPGTRLLVL.

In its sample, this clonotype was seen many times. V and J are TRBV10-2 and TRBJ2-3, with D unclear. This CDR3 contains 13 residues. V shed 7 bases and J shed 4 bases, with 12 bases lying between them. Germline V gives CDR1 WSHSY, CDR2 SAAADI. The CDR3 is CASNGLGADTQYF. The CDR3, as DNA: TGCGCCAGCAATGGGCTAGGAGCAGATACGCAGTATTTT.

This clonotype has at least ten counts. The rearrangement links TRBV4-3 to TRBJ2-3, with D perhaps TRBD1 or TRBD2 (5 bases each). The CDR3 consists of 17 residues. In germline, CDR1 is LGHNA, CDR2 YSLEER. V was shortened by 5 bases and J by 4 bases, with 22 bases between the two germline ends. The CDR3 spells CASSSHRAQGDPDTQYF. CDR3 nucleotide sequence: TGCGCCAGCAGCTCCCATAGAGCGCAGGGAGACCCAGATACGCAGTATTTT.

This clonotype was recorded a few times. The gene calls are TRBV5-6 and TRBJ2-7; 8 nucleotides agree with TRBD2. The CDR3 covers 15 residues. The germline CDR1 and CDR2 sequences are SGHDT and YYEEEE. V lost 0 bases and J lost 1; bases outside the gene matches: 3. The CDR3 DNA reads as TGTGCCAGCAGCTTGGGCGGGAGGTTTTCCTACGAGCAGTACTTC. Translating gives CASSLGGRFSYEQYF.

The DNA of the CDR3 is TGCAGTGGAACGGCGGGGGGGACAGGGGTGCTAAGCAATCAGCCCCAGCATTTT. It yields the protein CSGTAGGTGVLSNQPQHF. The chain joins TRBV20-1 to TRBJ1-5, with 10 bases identical to TRBD1. Unmatched junction bases numbered 16, after V lost 7 bases and J lost 1 base. The germline gives CDR1 DFQATT, CDR2 SNEGSKA (reference sequence). The CDR3 runs to 18 residues.

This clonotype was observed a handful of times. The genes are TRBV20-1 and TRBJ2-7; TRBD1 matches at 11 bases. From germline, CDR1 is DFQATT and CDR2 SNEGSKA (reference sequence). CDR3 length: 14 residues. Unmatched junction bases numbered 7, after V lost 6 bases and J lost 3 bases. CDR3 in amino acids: CSAAWDRGIYEQYF. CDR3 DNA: TGCAGTGCGGCCTGGGACAGGGGGATCTACGAGCAGTACTTC.

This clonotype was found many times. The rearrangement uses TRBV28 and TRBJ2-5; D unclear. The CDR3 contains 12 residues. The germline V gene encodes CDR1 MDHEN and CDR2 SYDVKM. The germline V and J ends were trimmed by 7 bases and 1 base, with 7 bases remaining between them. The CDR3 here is CASTASQETQYF. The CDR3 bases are TGTGCCAGCACAGCGTCCCAAGAGACCCAGTACTTC.

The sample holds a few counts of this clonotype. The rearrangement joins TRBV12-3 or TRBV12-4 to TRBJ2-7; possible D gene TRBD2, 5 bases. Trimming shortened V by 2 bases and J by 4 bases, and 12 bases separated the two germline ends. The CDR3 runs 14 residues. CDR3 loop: CASSLRGPLYEQYF. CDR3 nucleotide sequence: TGTGCCAGCAGTTTACGAGGGCCTCTGTACGAGCAGTACTTC.

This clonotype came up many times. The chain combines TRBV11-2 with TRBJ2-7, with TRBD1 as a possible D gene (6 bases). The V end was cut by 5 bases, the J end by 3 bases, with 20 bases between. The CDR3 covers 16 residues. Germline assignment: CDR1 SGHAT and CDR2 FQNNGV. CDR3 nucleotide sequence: TGTGCCAGCAGCCACGGGTCCAGGGGTCCGCGCTACGAGCAGTACTTC. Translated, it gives CASSHGSRGPRYEQYF.

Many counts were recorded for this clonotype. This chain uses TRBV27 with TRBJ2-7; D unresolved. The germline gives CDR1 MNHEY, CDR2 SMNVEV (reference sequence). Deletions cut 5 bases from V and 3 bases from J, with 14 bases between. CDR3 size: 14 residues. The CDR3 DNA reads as TGTGCCAGCAGTGGCCGGATTGCTTTCTACGAGCAGTACTTC. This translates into CASSGRIAFYEQYF.

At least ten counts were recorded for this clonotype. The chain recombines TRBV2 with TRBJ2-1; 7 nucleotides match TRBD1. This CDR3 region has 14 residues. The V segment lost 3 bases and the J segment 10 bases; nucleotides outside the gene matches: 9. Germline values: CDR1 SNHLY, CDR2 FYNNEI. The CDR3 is CASSDLVGGVEQFF. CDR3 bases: TGTGCCAGCAGTGATTTGGTAGGGGGCGTGGAGCAGTTCTTC.

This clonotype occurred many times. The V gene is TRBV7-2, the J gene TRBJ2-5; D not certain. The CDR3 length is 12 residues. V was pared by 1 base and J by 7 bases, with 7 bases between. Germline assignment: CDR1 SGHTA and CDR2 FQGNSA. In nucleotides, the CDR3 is TGTGCCAGCAGCTTAGACGGAAGGACCCAGTACTTC. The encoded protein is CASSLDGRTQYF.

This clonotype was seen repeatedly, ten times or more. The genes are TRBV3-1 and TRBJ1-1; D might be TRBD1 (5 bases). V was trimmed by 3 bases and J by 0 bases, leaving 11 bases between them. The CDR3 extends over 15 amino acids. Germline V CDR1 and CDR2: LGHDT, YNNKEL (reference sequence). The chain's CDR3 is CASSHHGGVNTEAFF. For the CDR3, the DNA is TGTGCCAGCAGCCATCATGGAGGGGTGAACACTGAAGCTTTCTTT.

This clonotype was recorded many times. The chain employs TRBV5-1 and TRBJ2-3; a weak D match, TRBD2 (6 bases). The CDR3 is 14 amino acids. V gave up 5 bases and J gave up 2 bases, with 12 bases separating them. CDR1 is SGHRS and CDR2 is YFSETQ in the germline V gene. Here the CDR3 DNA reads TGCGCCAGCAGGGTTAGCGGAGACACAGATACGCAGTATTTT. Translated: CASRVSGDTDTQYF.

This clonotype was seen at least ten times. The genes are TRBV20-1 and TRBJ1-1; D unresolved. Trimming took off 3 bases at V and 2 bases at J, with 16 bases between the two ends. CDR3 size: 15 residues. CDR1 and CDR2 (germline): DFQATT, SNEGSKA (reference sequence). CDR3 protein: CSASVAGGGNTEAFF. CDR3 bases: TGCAGTGCTAGCGTTGCGGGCGGAGGAAACACTGAAGCTTTCTTT.

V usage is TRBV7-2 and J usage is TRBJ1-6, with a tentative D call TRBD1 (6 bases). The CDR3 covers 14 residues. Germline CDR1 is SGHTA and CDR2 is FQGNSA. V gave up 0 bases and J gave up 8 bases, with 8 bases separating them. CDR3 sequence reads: CASSLAQGYSPLHF. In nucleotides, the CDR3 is TGTGCCAGCAGCTTAGCTCAGGGGTATTCACCCCTCCACTTT.

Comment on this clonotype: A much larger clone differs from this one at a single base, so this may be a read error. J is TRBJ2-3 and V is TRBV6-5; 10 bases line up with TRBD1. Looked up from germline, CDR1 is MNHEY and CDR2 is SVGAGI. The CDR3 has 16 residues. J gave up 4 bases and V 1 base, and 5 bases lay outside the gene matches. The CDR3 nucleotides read TGTGCCAGCAGTTACTGCGACAGGGGGCGACCAGATACGCAGTATTTT. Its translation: CASSYCDRGRPDTQYF.

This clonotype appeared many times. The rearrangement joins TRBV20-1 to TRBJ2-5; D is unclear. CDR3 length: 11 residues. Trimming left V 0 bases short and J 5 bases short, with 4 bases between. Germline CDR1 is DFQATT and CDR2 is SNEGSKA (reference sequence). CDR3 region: CSARDSETQYF. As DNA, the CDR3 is TGCAGTGCTAGAGATTCCGAGACCCAGTACTTC.

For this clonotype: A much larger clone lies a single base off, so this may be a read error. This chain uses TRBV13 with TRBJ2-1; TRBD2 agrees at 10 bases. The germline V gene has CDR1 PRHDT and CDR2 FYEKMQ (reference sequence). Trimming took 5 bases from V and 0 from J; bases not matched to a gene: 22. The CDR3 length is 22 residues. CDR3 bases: TGTGCCAGCAGCCACAGCCGAGCTAGCGGGGGTTCTACCTTTAGCTCCTACAATGAGCAGTTCTTC. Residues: CASSHSRASGGSTFSSYNEQFF. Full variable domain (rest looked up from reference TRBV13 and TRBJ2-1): AAGVIQSPRHLIKEKRETATLKCYPIPRHDTVYWYQQGPGQDPQFLISFYEKMQSDKGSIPDRFSAQQFSDYHSELNMSSLELGDSALYFCASSHSRASGGSTFSSYNEQFFGPGTRLTVL.

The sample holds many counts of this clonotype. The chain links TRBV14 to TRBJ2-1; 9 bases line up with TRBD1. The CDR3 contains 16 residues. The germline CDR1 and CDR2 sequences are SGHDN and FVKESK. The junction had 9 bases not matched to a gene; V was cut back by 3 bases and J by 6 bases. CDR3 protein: CASSQIPGTGFNEQFF. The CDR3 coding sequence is TGTGCCAGCAGCCAGATCCCCGGGACAGGGTTCAATGAGCAGTTCTTC.

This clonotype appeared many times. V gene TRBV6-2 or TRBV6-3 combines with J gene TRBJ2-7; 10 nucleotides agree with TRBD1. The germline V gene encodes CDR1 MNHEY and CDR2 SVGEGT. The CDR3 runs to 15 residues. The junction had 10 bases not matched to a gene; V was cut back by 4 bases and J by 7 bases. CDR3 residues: CASSFSGQGLEEQYF. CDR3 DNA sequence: TGTGCCAGCAGTTTCTCGGGACAGGGGTTAGAAGAGCAGTACTTC.

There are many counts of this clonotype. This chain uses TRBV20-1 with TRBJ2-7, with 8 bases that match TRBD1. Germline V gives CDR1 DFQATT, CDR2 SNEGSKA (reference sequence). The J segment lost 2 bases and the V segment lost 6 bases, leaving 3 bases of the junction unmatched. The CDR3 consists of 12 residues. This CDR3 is CSAKTGAYEQYF. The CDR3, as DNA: TGCAGTGCCAAGACAGGGGCCTACGAGCAGTACTTC.

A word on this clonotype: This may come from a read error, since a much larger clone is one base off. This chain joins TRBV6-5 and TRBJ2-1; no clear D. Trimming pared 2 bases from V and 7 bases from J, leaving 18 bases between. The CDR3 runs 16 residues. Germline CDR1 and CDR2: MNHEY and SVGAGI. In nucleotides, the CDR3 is TGTGCCAGCAGTTACGCAGCCAAAGTGATATGGAATGAGCAGTTCTTC. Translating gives CASSYAAKVIWNEQFF.

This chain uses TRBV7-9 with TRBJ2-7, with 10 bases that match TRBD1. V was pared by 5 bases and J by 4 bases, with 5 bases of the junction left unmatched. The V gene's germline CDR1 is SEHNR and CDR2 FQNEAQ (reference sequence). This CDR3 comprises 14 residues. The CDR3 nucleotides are TGTGCCAGCAGCCACGCGGGACAGGGGTACGAGCAGTACTTC. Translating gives CASSHAGQGYEQYF.

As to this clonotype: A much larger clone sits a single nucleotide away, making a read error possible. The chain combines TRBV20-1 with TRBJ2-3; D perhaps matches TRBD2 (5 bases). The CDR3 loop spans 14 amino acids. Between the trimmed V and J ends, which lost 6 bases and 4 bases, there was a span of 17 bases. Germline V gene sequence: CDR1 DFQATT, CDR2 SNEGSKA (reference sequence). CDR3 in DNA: TGCAGTGCCCAGAGGGTCAGGTCGGCAGATACGCAGTATTTT. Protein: CSAQRVRSADTQYF.

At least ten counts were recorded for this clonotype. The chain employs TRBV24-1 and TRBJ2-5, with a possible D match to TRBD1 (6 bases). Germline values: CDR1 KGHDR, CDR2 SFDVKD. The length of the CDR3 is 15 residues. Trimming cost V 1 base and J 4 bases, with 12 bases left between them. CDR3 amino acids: CATSDFGTRGETQYF. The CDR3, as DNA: TGTGCCACCAGTGATTTCGGGACAAGAGGAGAGACCCAGTACTTC.

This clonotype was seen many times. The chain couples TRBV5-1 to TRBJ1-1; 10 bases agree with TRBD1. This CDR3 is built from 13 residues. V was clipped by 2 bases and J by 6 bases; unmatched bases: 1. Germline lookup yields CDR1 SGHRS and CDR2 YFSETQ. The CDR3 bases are TGCGCCAGCAGCTTAGGGACAGGGGCTGAAGCTTTCTTT. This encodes CASSLGTGAEAFF.